This TCR beta chain came from a study of vaccination and CD4 T cells after COVID-19. Study-level background: Post-COVID draws followed diagnosis by a median about 100 days (range 35 to 161).

This CDR3 contains 13 residues. Trimming left V 3 bases short and J 1 base short, with 7 bases between. Germline lookup yields CDR1 GTSNPN and CDR2 SVGIG (reference sequence). Points on this clonotype: Antigen unknown.

As for treatment: 10-day PBMC culture with coronavirus spike peptide pools or control peptides (ViraFEST assay). Gathering of the CD4+ T cells, from the unexposed donor, took place before the COVID-19 pandemic (2011-2018). Negative selection separated CD4+ T cells from roughly ten-day cultures. Testing used SARS-CoV-2 S/N and four cold-coronavirus spikes on unexposed-donor CD4+ T cells, cells permitting. Researchers used the Oncomine TCR Beta short-read assay to sequence DNA from cultured CD4+ T cells. TCRdb independently ran MiXCR on the PCR reads; one entry per CDR3 protein. The table shows 8,000 or so distinct CDR3 sequences, with 30% to 40% occurring only once.

The chain joins TRBV30 to TRBJ1-5, with D possibly TRBD1 on 5 matching bases. This TCR derives from a human donor in good health. The sequenced sample consisted of CD4+ T cells from blood, cultured in vitro. In DNA, the CDR3 is TGTGCCTGGAGGACAGAGAGCAATCAGCCCCAGCATTTT. This gives the protein CAWRTESNQPQHF.